This paragraph covers one T cell receptor (beta chain) sequence. TCRdb's copy holds only in-frame clones and misses some; the assay was immunoSEQ multiplex PCR. The profile shows 150,000 to 200,000 clones, around 79% of them singletons. The sample is drawn from a study of blood T cell repertoires in COVID-19. Study-wide context: There were acute and convalescent COVID-19 samples, and they came from the United States, Italy and Spain.

From germline, CDR1 is LGHDT and CDR2 YNNKEL (reference sequence). V shed 1 base and J shed 5 bases, with 11 bases lying between them. CDR3 size: 14 residues. The chain carries TRBV3-1 (or the pseudogene TRBV3-2) and TRBJ1-1; D gene uncertain. The clonotype comes from a man over 45 who had recovered from COVID-19. The sample consisted of PBMCs or T cells enriched from blood (not recorded which). Written as DNA, the CDR3 is TGTGCCAGCAGCCAAGCTTCTTTCAGGACTGAAGCTTTCTTT. This codes for CASSQASFRTEAFF.